This T cell receptor beta chain is from a study of cytomegalovirus exposure and HLA in healthy donors. Study background: Clustering assigned 81% of the approximately 370 genotyped donors to the Caucasian-associated ancestry cluster. Whole-study findings and limits: It was shown in a later analysis that HLA-associated TCR beta chains were more clonally expanded than other, equally common chains.

Remarks on this clone: Its antigen is undetermined.

After removal of 4 bases from V and 5 bases from J, the junction contained 7 bases not matched to a gene. Germline V lookup: CDR1 SGHRS, CDR2 YFSETQ. The CDR3 length is 14 residues. 60 Vbeta and 13 Jbeta primers were used in PCR. Assay used: immunoSEQ multiplex PCR; TCRdb lists only in-frame clones, some missing. The sample has 150,000 to 200,000 clones, 75% to 85% seen once. The sample consisted of PBMCs. J is TRBJ2-5 and V is TRBV5-1; 8 bases match TRBD2. This clonotype was obtained from a woman aged 18-29 years in good health and CMV-seropositive. The CDR3 is CASSAGLAVETQYF. In nucleotides, the CDR3 is TGCGCCAGCAGCGCCGGACTAGCCGTCGAGACCCAGTACTTC. The full variable domain, completed using reference TRBV5-1 and TRBJ2-5, is KAGVTQTPRYLIKTRGQQVTLSCSPISGHRSVSWYQQTPGQGLQFLFEYFSETQRNKGNFPGRFSGRQFSNSRSEMNVSTLELGDSALYLCASSAGLAVETQYFGPGTRLLVL.